These 30 T cell receptor beta chains originate from one sample sequenced in a study of OX40 agonist ivuxolimab in advanced cancers. Clones were sequenced by immunoSEQ multiplex PCR, and TCRdb holds only the in-frame ones, with some missing. The sample holds tens of thousands of clones; 87% are singletons and the top ten take roughly 2.5%. The sequences come from CD4+ or CD8+ T cells sorted from blood, collected in a trial of the OX40 agonist ivuxolimab. The receptors shown here come from an adult with an advanced solid tumor such as melanoma, head and neck, liver or kidney cancer.

V is TRBV28 and J is TRBJ1-1; TRBD1 is a possible D gene (5 bases). CDR3 size: 16 residues. Germline-derived CDR1 and CDR2 are MDHEN and SYDVKM. V lost 5 bases and J lost 4, with 20 bases in between. CDR3 in amino acids: CASSLIGAERGTEAFF. The CDR3 nucleotides read TGTGCCAGCAGTCTAATCGGGGCCGAGAGGGGCACTGAAGCTTTCTTT.

The V call is TRBV7-2, the J call TRBJ1-3; D call uncertain. V gave up 3 bases and J gave up 4 bases, with 19 bases separating them. This CDR3 is 17 amino acids long. Germline CDR1 reads SGHTA; CDR2 reads FQGNSA. The CDR3 spells CASSFTLGGRSGNTIYF. CDR3 nucleotide sequence: TGTGCCAGCAGCTTTACGCTAGGTGGCAGGAGCGGAAACACCATATATTTT.

The rearrangement joins TRBV11-2 to TRBJ1-2; D remains unclear. The CDR3 length is 16 residues. V was cut by 5 bases and J by 0 bases, with 16 bases left in between. Germline loops: CDR1 SGHAT, CDR2 FQNNGV. CDR3 DNA sequence: TGTGCCAGCAGCCCCAGTCAAGTCCCCACTAACTATGGCTACACCTTC. Its protein is CASSPSQVPTNYGYTF.

The chain couples TRBV11-3 to TRBJ1-6, with D hard to call. Trimming removed 3 bases from V and 7 bases from J, with 4 bases in between. Germline V gene lookup returns CDR1 SGHNT and CDR2 YENEEA. The CDR3 runs to 12 residues. The CDR3 coding sequence is TGTGCCAGCAGCTTGGGGAATTCACCCCTCCACTTT. It codes for CASSLGNSPLHF. Using reference TRBV11-3 and TRBJ1-6 for the parts outside the CDR3, the full variable domain is EAGVVQSPRYKIIEKKQPVAFWCNPISGHNTLYWYLQNLGQGPELLIRYENEEAVDDSQLPKDRFSAERLKGVDSTLKIQPAELGDSAVYLCASSLGNSPLHFGNGTRLTVT.

The CDR3 region is CASSLTAEAYGYTF. The CDR3 DNA reads TGTGCCAGCAGCCTGACGGCAGAAGCCTATGGCTACACCTTC. J is TRBJ1-2 and V is TRBV14; D gene unclear. The CDR3 totals 14 residues. Between the trimmed V and J ends, which lost 4 bases and 4 bases, there was a span of 13 bases. CDR1 is SGHDN and CDR2 is FVKESK in the germline V gene. The full variable domain, rest sourced from reference TRBV14 and TRBJ1-2, is EAGVTQFPSHSVIEKGQTVTLRCDPISGHDNLYWYRRVMGKEIKFLLHFVKESKQDESGMPNNRFLAERTGGTYSTLKVQPAELEDSGVYFCASSLTAEAYGYTFGSGTRLTVV.

V is TRBV5-1 and J is TRBJ1-3, with D unclear. The CDR3 has 12 amino acids. CDR1 is SGHRS, CDR2 YFSETQ, per germline. V lost 0 bases and J 4 bases, leaving 2 bases between the germline ends. CDR3 residues: CASSLEGNTIYF. CDR3 bases: TGCGCCAGCAGCTTGGAAGGAAACACCATATATTTT.

In its sample, this clone was seen a few times. The chain employs TRBV5-5 and TRBJ1-5, with D possibly being TRBD1 (6 bases). The germline gives CDR1 SGHKS, CDR2 YYEKEE (reference sequence). This CDR3 has 15 residues. The V end was cut by 4 bases, the J end by 4 bases, with 15 bases between. Here the CDR3 DNA reads TGTGCCAGCAGCCCCGTAGGGGGGGTGAATCAGCCCCAGCATTTT. Amino acid sequence: CASSPVGGVNQPQHF.

The gene calls are TRBV19 and TRBJ1-1; 10 nucleotides match TRBD1. Germline V CDR1 and CDR2: LNHDA, SQIVND (reference sequence). Unmatched junction bases numbered 4, after V lost 5 bases and J lost 7 bases. The CDR3 length is 13 residues. The CDR3 is CASSDRGQDEAFF. CDR3 bases: TGTGCCAGTAGTGACAGGGGGCAAGATGAAGCTTTCTTT.

The CDR3 region is CASSLTPHREQTEAFF. The CDR3 nucleotides read TGTGCCAGCAGCTTAACCCCTCATCGAGAACAAACTGAAGCTTTCTTT. The chain uses TRBV7-3 and TRBJ1-1; D ambiguous. The CDR3 runs 16 residues. V shed 0 bases and J shed 5 bases, with 16 bases lying between them. CDR1 and CDR2 from the germline V gene are SGHTA and FQGTGA.

The V gene is TRBV15, the J gene TRBJ2-5; 7 nucleotides align to TRBD2. Germline CDR1 is LNHNV and CDR2 is YYDKDF (reference sequence). The CDR3 length is 16 residues. V lost 1 base, J lost 2 bases, and 7 bases stayed unmatched. CDR3 protein: CATSRGRRGTQETQYF. DNA of the CDR3: TGTGCCACCAGCAGAGGACGGCGGGGGACGCAAGAGACCCAGTACTTC.

This chain uses TRBV7-9 with TRBJ2-2; TRBD2 might be the D (6 bases). The V gene's germline CDR1 is SEHNR and CDR2 FQNEAQ (reference sequence). V was clipped by 5 bases and J by 1 base, with 11 bases between them. CDR3 size: 15 residues. The CDR3, as DNA: TGTGCCAGCAGCCCCCCCGGGGGGAACACCGGGGAGCTGTTTTTT. As protein: CASSPPGGNTGELFF. Using reference TRBV7-9 and TRBJ2-2 for the parts outside the CDR3, the full variable domain is DTGVSQNPRHKITKRGQNVTFRCDPISEHNRLYWYRQTLGQGPEFLTYFQNEAQLEKSRLLSDRFSAERPKGSFSTLEIQRTEQGDSAMYLCASSPPGGNTGELFFGEGSRLTVL.

The V gene is TRBV2, the J gene TRBJ2-3; 7 nucleotides match TRBD1. The germline CDR1 and CDR2 sequences are SNHLY and FYNNEI. Germline trimming cut 7 bases from V and 0 bases from J; bases unmatched to any gene: 7. This CDR3 spans 15 amino acids. The CDR3 is CASTRQGSSTDTQYF. The DNA for the CDR3 is TGTGCCAGCACCCGACAGGGTAGTAGCACAGATACGCAGTATTTT. The full variable domain, in which reference TRBV2 and TRBJ2-3 provide the parts outside the CDR3, is EPEVTQTPSHQVTQMGQEVILRCVPISNHLYFYWYRQILGQKVEFLVSFYNNEISEKSEIFDDQFSVERPDGSNFTLKIRSTKLEDSAMYFCASTRQGSSTDTQYFGPGTRLTVL.

V gene TRBV9 combines with J gene TRBJ2-3; 8 bases match TRBD2. The junction had 9 bases not matched to a gene; V was cut back by 3 bases and J by 6 bases. The CDR3 covers 15 residues. Germline CDR1 is SGDLS and CDR2 is YYNGEE. CDR3 nucleotide sequence: TGTGCCAGCAGCGGAGGGAGCGGGAGAGACGATACGCAGTATTTT. It encodes CASSGGSGRDDTQYF. The whole variable domain, remainder taken from reference TRBV9 and TRBJ2-3, is DSGVTQTPKHLITATGQRVTLRCSPRSGDLSVYWYQQSLDQGLQFLIQYYNGEERAKGNILERFSAQQFPDLHSELNLSSLELGDSALYFCASSGGSGRDDTQYFGPGTRLTVL.

In its sample, this clone was seen a few times. The chain carries TRBV7-8 and TRBJ1-5; no reliable D call. CDR3 length: 14 amino acids. In germline, CDR1 is SGHVS, CDR2 FQNEAQ. Trimming left V 2 bases short and J 2 bases short, with 7 bases between. CDR3 protein: CASSLTAGNQPQHF. The CDR3, as DNA: TGTGCCAGCAGCTTAACCGCGGGCAATCAGCCCCAGCATTTT.

The rearrangement joins TRBV5-5 to TRBJ1-1, with D possibly matching TRBD1 (5 bases). The CDR3 is 14 amino acids. Germline loops: CDR1 SGHKS, CDR2 YYEKEE (reference sequence). V shed 1 base and J shed 4 bases, with 11 bases lying between them. CDR3 in amino acids: CASSLNNGGTEAFF. The CDR3 coding sequence is TGTGCCAGCAGCTTGAATAACGGGGGCACTGAAGCTTTCTTT.

The rearrangement links TRBV6-4 to TRBJ2-3; D perhaps matches TRBD1 (6 bases). Germline assignment: CDR1 MRHNA and CDR2 SNTAGT. This CDR3 spans 13 amino acids. V was clipped by 5 bases and J by 6 bases, with 12 bases between them. In DNA form, the CDR3 reads TGTGCCAGCAGTCGAGGCACAGGGGATACGCAGTATTTT. Protein product: CASSRGTGDTQYF.

V is TRBV18 and J is TRBJ1-5; D ambiguous. The V end was cut by 2 bases, the J end by 2 bases, with 4 bases between. Germline values: CDR1 KGHSH, CDR2 LQKENI. This CDR3 comprises 13 residues. The CDR3 DNA sequence: TGTGCCAGCTCACCAGGTGGCAATCAGCCCCAGCATTTT. This codes for CASSPGGNQPQHF. Full variable domain (rest looked up from reference TRBV18 and TRBJ1-5): NAGVMQNPRHLVRRRGQEARLRCSPMKGHSHVYWYRQLPEEGLKFMVYLQKENIIDESGMPKERFSAEFPKEGPSILRIQQVVRGDSAAYFCASSPGGNQPQHFGDGTRLSIL.

The chain carries TRBV18 and TRBJ1-1; possibly TRBD1 for D (5 bases). This CDR3 has 17 amino acids. CDR1 and CDR2 (germline): KGHSH, LQKENI. The germline V and J ends were trimmed by 2 bases and 5 bases, with 21 bases remaining between them. The CDR3 sequence is CASSPFLASQGETEAFF. The DNA for the CDR3 is TGTGCCAGCTCACCATTTCTGGCATCCCAGGGAGAAACTGAAGCTTTCTTT.

The rearrangement uses TRBV4-3 and TRBJ1-4; 8 nucleotides match TRBD1. The CDR3 is 17 amino acids. Germline lookup yields CDR1 LGHNA and CDR2 YSLEER. Trimming at V came to 1 base and at J to 0 bases, leaving 4 bases not matched to a gene. The CDR3: CASSQVGQGATNEKLFF. The CDR3 coding sequence is TGCGCCAGCAGCCAAGTCGGACAGGGTGCAACTAATGAAAAACTGTTTTTT.

This chain uses TRBV28 with TRBJ2-7, with TRBD1 matching 8 bases. Germline loops: CDR1 MDHEN, CDR2 SYDVKM. Trimming took 10 bases from V and 6 from J; bases not matched to a gene: 17. CDR3 size: 15 residues. CDR3 region: CATVRPDRVGGEQYF. Written as DNA, the CDR3 is TGTGCCACCGTTAGGCCGGACAGGGTGGGGGGCGAGCAGTACTTC.

V gene TRBV9 combines with J gene TRBJ2-5; tentative D call: TRBD2 (6 bases). This CDR3 is built from 16 residues. Germline V CDR1 and CDR2: SGDLS, YYNGEE. Trimming took 3 bases from V and 4 from J, leaving 19 bases between them. Written as DNA, the CDR3 is TGTGCCAGCAGCGAGGGACCCGGACTGGAGGGAGAGACCCAGTACTTC. It is translated as CASSEGPGLEGETQYF.

This clone was seen only once. The chain employs TRBV5-5 and TRBJ1-4; tentative D call: TRBD1 (6 bases). V was trimmed by 4 bases and J by 2 bases, leaving 9 bases between them. Germline-derived CDR1 and CDR2 are SGHKS and YYEKEE (reference sequence). The CDR3 consists of 14 residues. CDR3 in DNA: TGTGCCAGCAGCCACAGGGTGACTAATGAAAAACTGTTTTTT. Translated: CASSHRVTNEKLFF. Full variable domain (remainder filled in from reference TRBV5-5 and TRBJ1-4): DAGVTQSPTHLIKTRGQQVTLRCSPISGHKSVSWYQQVLGQGPQFIFQYYEKEERGRGNFPDRFSARQFPNYSSELNVNALLLGDSALYLCASSHRVTNEKLFFGSGTQLSVL.

This clone came up once. The chain combines TRBV6-1 with TRBJ2-1, with D unclear. CDR3 length: 15 residues. Germline assignment: CDR1 MNHNS and CDR2 SASEGT. The V end lost 2 bases, the J end lost 2 bases, and 10 bases lay between the germline ends. The CDR3 DNA follows: TGTGCCAGCAGTGAACCCGTGGTTCCCTACAATGAGCAGTTCTTC. Amino acid sequence: CASSEPVVPYNEQFF.

The chain uses TRBV6-5 and TRBJ2-7, with D unresolved. Between the trimmed V and J ends, which lost 2 bases and 2 bases, there was a span of 10 bases. Looked up from germline, CDR1 is MNHEY and CDR2 is SVGAGI. CDR3 length: 14 residues. CDR3 nucleotides: TGTGCCAGCAGTTACGCGACTGGGGCCTACGAGCAGTACTTC. Protein: CASSYATGAYEQYF.

Only one count was recorded for this clone. This chain links TRBV2 with TRBJ1-6, with TRBD1 as a possible D gene (5 bases). V lost 6 bases and J lost 7, with 19 bases in between. CDR3 length: 16 residues. Germline-derived CDR1 and CDR2 are SNHLY and FYNNEI. The CDR3 spells CASRVGQGSWNSPLHF. DNA of the CDR3: TGTGCCAGCAGGGTAGGGCAGGGCTCGTGGAATTCACCCCTCCACTTT.

The genes are TRBV7-2 and TRBJ2-1; 7 bases are shared with TRBD2. The junction had 6 bases not matched to a gene; V was cut back by 3 bases and J by 4 bases. The CDR3 contains 15 residues. Germline CDR1 is SGHTA and CDR2 is FQGNSA. DNA for the CDR3: TGTGCCAGCAGCTTCGGGGGACTAACTTACAATGAGCAGTTCTTC. Its protein is CASSFGGLTYNEQFF. The full variable domain, rest sourced from reference TRBV7-2 and TRBJ2-1, is GAGVSQSPSNKVTEKGKDVELRCDPISGHTALYWYRQSLGQGLEFLIYFQGNSAPDKSGLPSDRFSAERTGGSVSTLTIQRTQQEDSAVYLCASSFGGLTYNEQFFGPGTRLTVL.

The J gene is TRBJ2-6, the V gene TRBV2, with D unresolved. Looked up from germline, CDR1 is SNHLY and CDR2 is FYNNEI. Trimming pared 5 bases from V and 5 bases from J, leaving 10 bases between. This CDR3 contains 14 residues. The DNA of the CDR3 is TGTGCCAGCAGTTATACCGACAGGGCCAACGTCCTGACTTTC. Its translation: CASSYTDRANVLTF.

J is TRBJ1-2 and V is TRBV7-1, with D possibly being TRBD1 (5 bases). Being an ORF, TRBV7-1 has a function that is uncertain. The CDR3 sequence is 15 residues long. The V end was cut by 1 base, the J end by 8 bases, with 17 bases between. The CDR3 DNA is TGTGCCAGCAGCTCAGGGGGAAAACAGGTTGGAGGCTACACCTTC. This encodes CASSSGGKQVGGYTF.

CDR3 sequence (DNA): TGCAGCGTCCAAACCCCCGCAGGGGCAAACACCGGGGAGCTGTTTTTT. Amino acid sequence: CSVQTPAGANTGELFF. The V gene is TRBV29-1, the J gene TRBJ2-2; possibly TRBD1 for D (6 bases). Germline V gives CDR1 SQVTM, CDR2 ANQGSEA. V was trimmed by 6 bases and J by 2 bases, leaving 19 bases between them. The length of the CDR3 is 16 residues.

This chain connects TRBV19 to TRBJ2-5; no reliable D call. Trimming pared 5 bases from V and 3 bases from J, leaving 13 bases between. This CDR3 is 14 amino acids long. CDR1 LNHDA and CDR2 SQIVND come from the germline V gene (reference sequence). CDR3 in DNA: TGTGCCAGTAGTTCCGGTGCCGCGGAAGAGACCCAGTACTTC. This encodes CASSSGAAEETQYF.